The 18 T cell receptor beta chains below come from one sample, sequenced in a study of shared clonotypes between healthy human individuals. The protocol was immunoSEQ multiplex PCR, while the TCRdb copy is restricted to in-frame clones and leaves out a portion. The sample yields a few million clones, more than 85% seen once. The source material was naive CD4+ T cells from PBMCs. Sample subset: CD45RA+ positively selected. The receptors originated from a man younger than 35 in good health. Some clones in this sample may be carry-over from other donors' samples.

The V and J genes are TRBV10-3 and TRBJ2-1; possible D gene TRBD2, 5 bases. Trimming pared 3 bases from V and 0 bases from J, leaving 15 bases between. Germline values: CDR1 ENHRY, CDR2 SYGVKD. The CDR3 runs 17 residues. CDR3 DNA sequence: TGTGCCATCAGTGAAAGTGAAACGGGGAACTCCTACAATGAGCAGTTCTTC. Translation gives CAISESETGNSYNEQFF.

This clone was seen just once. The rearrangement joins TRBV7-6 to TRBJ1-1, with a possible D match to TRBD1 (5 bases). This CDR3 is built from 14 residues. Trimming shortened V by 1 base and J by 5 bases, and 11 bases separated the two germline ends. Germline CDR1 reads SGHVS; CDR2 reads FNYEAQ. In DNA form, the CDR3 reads TGTGCCAGCAGCTTAGGGCAGGGAGAGACTGAAGCTTTCTTT. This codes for CASSLGQGETEAFF.

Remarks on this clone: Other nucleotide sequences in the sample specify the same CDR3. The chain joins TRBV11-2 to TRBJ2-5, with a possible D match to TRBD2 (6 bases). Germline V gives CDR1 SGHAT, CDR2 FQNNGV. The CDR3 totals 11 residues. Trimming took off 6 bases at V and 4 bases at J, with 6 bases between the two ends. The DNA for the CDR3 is TGTGCCAGCAGGGGAGGAGAGACCCAGTACTTC. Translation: CASRGGETQYF.

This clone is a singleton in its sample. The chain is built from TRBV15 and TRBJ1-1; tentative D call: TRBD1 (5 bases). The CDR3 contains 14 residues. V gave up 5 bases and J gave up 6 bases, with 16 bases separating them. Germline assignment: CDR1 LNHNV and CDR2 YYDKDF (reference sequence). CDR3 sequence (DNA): TGTGCCACCAGCCACACCGGGGCGGGTCCTGAAGCTTTCTTT. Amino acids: CATSHTGAGPEAFF.

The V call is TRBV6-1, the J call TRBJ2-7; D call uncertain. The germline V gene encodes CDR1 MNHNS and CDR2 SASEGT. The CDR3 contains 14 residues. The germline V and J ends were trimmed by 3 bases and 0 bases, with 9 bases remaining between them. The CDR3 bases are TGTGCCAGCAGTGAGTATGGACGCTCCTACGAGCAGTACTTC. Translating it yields CASSEYGRSYEQYF.

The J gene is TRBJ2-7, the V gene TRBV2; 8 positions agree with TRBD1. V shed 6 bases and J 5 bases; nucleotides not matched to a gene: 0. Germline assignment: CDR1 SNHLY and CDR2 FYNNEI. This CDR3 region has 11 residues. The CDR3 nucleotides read TGTGCCAGCAGGGACAGGGACGAGCAGTACTTC. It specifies CASRDRDEQYF.

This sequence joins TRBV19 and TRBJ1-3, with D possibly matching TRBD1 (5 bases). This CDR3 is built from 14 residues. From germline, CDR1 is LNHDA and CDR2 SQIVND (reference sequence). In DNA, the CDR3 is TGTCCCAAACGACGGGGACTTTGTAAGGGGACCATATATTTT. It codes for CPKRRGLCKGTIYF.

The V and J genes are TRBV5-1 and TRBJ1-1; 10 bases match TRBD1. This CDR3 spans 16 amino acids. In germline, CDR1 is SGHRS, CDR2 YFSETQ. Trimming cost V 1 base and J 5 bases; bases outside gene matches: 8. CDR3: CASSLNRQGAGTEAFF. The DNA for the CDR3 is TGCGCCAGCAGCTTGAACCGACAGGGGGCCGGGACTGAAGCTTTCTTT.

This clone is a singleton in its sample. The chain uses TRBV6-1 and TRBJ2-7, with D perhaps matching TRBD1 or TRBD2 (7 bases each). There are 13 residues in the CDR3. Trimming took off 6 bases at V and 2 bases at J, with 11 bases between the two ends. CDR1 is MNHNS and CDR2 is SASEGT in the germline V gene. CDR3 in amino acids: CASRQGTTYEQYF. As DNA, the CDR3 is TGTGCCAGCAGACAGGGGACTACCTACGAGCAGTACTTC.

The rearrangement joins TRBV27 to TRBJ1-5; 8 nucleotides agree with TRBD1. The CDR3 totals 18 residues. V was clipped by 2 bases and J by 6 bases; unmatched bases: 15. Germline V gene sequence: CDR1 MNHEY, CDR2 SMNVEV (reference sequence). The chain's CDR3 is CASSLTRTGRLGGQPQHF. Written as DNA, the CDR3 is TGTGCCAGCAGTTTAACAAGGACAGGGAGGCTTGGTGGTCAGCCCCAGCATTTT.

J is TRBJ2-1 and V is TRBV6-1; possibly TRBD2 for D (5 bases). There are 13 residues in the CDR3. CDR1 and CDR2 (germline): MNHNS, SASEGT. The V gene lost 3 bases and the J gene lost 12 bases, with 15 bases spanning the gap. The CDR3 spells CASSDRLPKPQFF. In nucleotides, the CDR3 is TGTGCCAGCAGTGATCGACTACCAAAACCGCAGTTCTTC.

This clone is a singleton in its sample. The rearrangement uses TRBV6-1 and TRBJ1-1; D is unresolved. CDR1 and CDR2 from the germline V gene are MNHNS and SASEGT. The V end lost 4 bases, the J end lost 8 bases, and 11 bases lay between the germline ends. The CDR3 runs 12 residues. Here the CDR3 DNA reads TGTGCCAGCAGTGGAGAACTAGCGGAAGCTTTCTTT. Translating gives CASSGELAEAFF.

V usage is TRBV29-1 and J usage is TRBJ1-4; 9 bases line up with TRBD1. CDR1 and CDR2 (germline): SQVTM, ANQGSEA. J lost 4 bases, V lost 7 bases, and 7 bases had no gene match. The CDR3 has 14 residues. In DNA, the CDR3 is TGCAGCGGCAAACAGGGGGCGGGTAATGAAAAACTGTTTTTT. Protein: CSGKQGAGNEKLFF.

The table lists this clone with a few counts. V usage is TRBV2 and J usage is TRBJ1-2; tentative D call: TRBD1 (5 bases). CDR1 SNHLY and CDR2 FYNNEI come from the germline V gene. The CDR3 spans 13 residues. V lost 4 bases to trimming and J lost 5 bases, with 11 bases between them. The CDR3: CASSVTGEYGYTF. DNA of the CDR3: TGTGCCAGCAGTGTCACAGGCGAATATGGCTACACCTTC.

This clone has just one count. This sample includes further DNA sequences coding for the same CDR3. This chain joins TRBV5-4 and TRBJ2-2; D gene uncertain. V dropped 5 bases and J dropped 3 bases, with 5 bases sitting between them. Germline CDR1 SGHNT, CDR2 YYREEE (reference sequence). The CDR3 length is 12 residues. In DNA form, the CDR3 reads TGTGCCAGCAGTTCAGACACCGGGGAGCTGTTTTTT. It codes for CASSSDTGELFF.

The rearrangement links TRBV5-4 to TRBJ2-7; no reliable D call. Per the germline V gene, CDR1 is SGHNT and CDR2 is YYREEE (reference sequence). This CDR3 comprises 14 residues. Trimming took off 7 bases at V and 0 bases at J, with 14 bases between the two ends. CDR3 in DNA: TGTGCCAGCGGATTACTACCGAGCTCCTACGAGCAGTACTTC. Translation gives CASGLLPSSYEQYF.

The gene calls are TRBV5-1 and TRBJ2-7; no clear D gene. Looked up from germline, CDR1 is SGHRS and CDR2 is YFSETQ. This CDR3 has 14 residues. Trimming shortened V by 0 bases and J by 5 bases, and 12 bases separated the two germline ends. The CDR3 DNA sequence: TGCGCCAGCAGCTTGGGGCGGCTAAGGGACGAGCAGTACTTC. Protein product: CASSLGRLRDEQYF.

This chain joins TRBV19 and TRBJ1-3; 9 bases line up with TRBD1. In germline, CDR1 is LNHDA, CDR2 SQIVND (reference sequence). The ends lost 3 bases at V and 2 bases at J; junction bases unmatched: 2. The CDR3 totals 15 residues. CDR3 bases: TGTGCCAGTAGTATGGGACAGGGAACTGGAAACACCATATATTTT. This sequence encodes CASSMGQGTGNTIYF.